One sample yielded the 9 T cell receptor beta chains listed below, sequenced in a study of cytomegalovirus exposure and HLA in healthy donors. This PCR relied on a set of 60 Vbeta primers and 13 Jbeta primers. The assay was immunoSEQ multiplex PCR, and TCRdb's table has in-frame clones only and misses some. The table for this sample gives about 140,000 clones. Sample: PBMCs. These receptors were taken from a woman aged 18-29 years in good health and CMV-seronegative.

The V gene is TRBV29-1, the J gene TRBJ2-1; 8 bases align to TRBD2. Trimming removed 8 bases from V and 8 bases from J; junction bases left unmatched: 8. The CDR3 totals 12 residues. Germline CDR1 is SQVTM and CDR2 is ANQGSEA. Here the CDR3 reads CSTQSGSHEQFF. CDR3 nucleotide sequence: TGCAGCACACAAAGCGGGAGCCATGAGCAGTTCTTC.

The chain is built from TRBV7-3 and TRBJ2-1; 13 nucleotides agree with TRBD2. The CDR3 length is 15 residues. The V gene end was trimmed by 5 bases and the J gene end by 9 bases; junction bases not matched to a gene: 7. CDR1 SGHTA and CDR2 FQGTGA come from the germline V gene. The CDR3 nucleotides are TGTGCCAGCAGCCGGGGACTAGCGGGGATCGGTGAGCAGTTCTTC. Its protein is CASSRGLAGIGEQFF.

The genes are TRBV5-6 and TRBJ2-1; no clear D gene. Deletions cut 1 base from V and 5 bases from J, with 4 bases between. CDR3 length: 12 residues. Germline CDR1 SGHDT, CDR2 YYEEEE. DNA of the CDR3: TGTGCCAGCAGCTTGCGAGACAATGAGCAGTTCTTC. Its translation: CASSLRDNEQFF.

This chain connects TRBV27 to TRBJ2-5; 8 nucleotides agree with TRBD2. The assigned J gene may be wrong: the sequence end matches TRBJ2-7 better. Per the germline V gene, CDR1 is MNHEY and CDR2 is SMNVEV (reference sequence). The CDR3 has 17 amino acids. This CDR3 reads CASSSGGRRRLSYEQYF. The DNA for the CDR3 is TGTGCCAGCAGTTCCGGCGGGAGGCGCCGACTCTCCTACGAGCAGTACTTC.

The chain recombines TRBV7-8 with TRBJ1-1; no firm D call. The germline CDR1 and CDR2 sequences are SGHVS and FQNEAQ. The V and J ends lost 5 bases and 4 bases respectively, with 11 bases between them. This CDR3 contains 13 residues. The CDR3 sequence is CASSQTSPTEAFF. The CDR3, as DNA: TGTGCCAGCAGCCAAACTTCCCCCACTGAAGCTTTCTTT.

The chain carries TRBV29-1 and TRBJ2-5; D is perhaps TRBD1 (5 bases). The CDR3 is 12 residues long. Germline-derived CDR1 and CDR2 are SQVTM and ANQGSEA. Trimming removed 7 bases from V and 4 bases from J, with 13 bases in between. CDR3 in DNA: TGCAGCGCAGGACAAAAGGGAGAGACCCAGTACTTC. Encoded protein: CSAGQKGETQYF.

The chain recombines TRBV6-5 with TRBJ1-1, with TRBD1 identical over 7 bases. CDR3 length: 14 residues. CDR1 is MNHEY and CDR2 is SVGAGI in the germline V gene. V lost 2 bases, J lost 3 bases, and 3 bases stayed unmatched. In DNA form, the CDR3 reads TGTGCCAGCAGTTACGCGCAGGGGGACACTGAAGCTTTCTTT. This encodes CASSYAQGDTEAFF.

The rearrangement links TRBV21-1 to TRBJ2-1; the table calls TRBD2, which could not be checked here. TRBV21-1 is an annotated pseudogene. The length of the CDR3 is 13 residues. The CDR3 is CASSGTSYNEQFF. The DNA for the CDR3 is TGTGCCAGCAGCGGGACTTCTTACAATGAGCAGTTCTTC.

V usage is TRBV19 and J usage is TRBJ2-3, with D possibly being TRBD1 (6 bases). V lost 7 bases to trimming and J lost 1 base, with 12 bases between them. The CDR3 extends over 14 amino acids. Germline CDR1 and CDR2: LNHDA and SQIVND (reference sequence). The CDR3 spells CASTRDTRTDTQYF. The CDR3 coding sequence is TGTGCCAGTACCCGGGACACCCGCACAGATACGCAGTATTTT. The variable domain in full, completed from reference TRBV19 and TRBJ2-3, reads DGGITQSPKYLFRKEGQNVTLSCEQNLNHDAMYWYRQDPGQGLRLIYYSQIVNDFQKGDIAEGYSVSREKKESFPLTVTSAQKNPTAFYLCASTRDTRTDTQYFGPGTRLTVL.